Reported below is one T cell receptor (beta chain). Which antigen it targets is not known. One base away there is no much larger clone; base qualities are not given. The entry originates in a study of shared clonotypes between healthy human individuals (dated by TCRdb to 2018 to 2021). The study in broad terms: Two women and a few men aged 18 to 49 years were included in the cohort. Between about 0.8 and 9 billion PBMCs per donor were obtained by leukapheresis. To increase sequencing depth and limit assay-specific biases, TCR repertoire library preparation and sequencing were carried out by different laboratories using diverse techniques. The study deeply sequenced blood TCR repertoires of five healthy adults to estimate repertoire size and the extent of clonotype sharing between individuals. The paper's findings and limits, for the study overall: The genetic and exposure-history diversity represented was limited by the small number of donors. Sampling was limited to blood, and TCR repertoires in tissue likely differ from TCR repertoires in blood. Pairwise subsampling indicated that sequencing depth was expected to affect the degree of clonotype sharing among donors.

Healthy HIV-negative adults with no recently reported acute infections or vaccinations were included as donors. Every donor was a Caucasian adult residing in Nashville, Tennessee, USA. For unsorted samples, about 85 million PBMCs were counted and genomic DNA was extracted with the QIAamp DNA Blood Mini kit. Blood was collected by leukapheresis, and PBMCs were isolated by Ficoll-Histopaque density gradient centrifugation and then cryopreserved in liquid nitrogen vapor phase. V lost 7 bases and J lost 4 bases; the stretch between them is 16 bases long. The CDR3, cysteine through phenylalanine, is 15 amino acids long. Left in the record is the CDR3 DNA by itself, 45 bases read in frame from the first base. Per the germline V gene, MDHEN is the CDR1 and SYDVKM is the CDR2. Using the deep immunoSEQ assay, TCR CDR3 regions were amplified from genomic DNA by multiplex PCR. Extracted genomic DNA from each cell subset was distributed evenly across all wells of several immunoSEQ 96-well plates, and each plate was treated as a replicate. For unsorted PBMC, 250 to 350 ng genomic DNA, equal to tens of thousands of T cell genomes, was loaded into each replicate PCR. Unsorted PBMC genomic DNA was sequenced across ten immunoSEQ deep assay plates. Purified libraries were measured with a Qubit 3.0 fluorometer, size-checked on a Bioanalyzer 2100, and measured again with the KAPA Library Quantification kit. Each immunoSEQ 96-well plate was sequenced on its own single-read 150-cycle Illumina NextSeq 550 flow cell. Regarding the original processing steps: Because the immunoSEQ output held only junctional sequences and lacked quality scores, the filtering could not match the filtering applied to full-length reads. Sequences were annotated with PyIR, a Python wrapper for IgBLAST v1.9, using IMGT germline references to assign V/J genes and CDR3. Reads with weak V/J assignments (E-value above 1e-6), missing CDR3, stop codons, out-of-frame junctions, or ambiguous translated residues were removed. V3J clonotypes were defined by identical inferred V gene, J gene, and CDR3 amino acid sequence. To compute the percentage overlap between repertoires, the number of shared unique clonotypes was divided by the size of the smaller repertoire. Three approaches were used to assess repertoire richness: RTK rarefaction, the Chao1 estimator, and Recon v2.1 estimates of unobserved clonotypes. TCRdb re-hosts the immuneACCESS table, in-frame sequences only. Its copies lack some clones; in the studies checked, an unresolved V gene accounts for under half of them, and the cause for the rest is not known. That table supplies the V and J calls and clone size; D and trimming were determined from the DNA. This sample lists about 490,000 clones; around four fifths were detected once. 12% of the sample belongs to the ten largest clones.

The receptor was derived from a woman in her forties in good health. Some clones in this sample may be carry-over from other donors' samples. Here the chain combines TRBV28 and TRBJ1-4; TRBD1 is possibly the D segment (6 matching bases). Specimen: PBMCs. The CDR3 region has the sequence CASKNGGPDNEKLFF. The DNA is TGTGCCAGCAAGAATGGGGGGCCAGATAATGAAAAACTGTTTTTT.